This T cell receptor (beta chain) was recorded in a study of shared clonotypes between healthy human individuals. Some 30,000 T cell genomes (roughly 190 ng DNA) went into each sorted-subset replicate. Per the authors' pipeline: ImmunoSEQ output lacked quality scores and full-length reads, limiting matched filtering. The assay was immunoSEQ multiplex PCR, and TCRdb's table has in-frame clones only and misses some. D and trimming come from the DNA, and the V and J calls and clone size come from that table. The sample contains over a million clones, around 95% of which appear only once. Donors had no recently reported acute infections or vaccinations and were HIV-negative. Memory CD4+ cells were the fraction left after CD45RA+ naive selection. This CDR3 region has 17 residues. Per the germline V gene, CDR1 is MNHNS and CDR2 is SASEGT. Trimming pared 1 base from V and 5 bases from J, leaving 17 bases between.

This clonotype was obtained from a man younger than 45 in good health. The chain has TRBV6-1 and TRBJ1-4; maybe TRBD1 (6 bases). Sequencing used naive CD4+ T cells sorted from blood. Subset in this sample: CD45RA+ positively selected. The CDR3 loop reads CASSEGYGAGTNEKLFF. Written as DNA, the CDR3 is TGTGCCAGCAGTGAAGGCTATGGGGCAGGGACAAATGAAAAACTGTTTTTT.